The next 21 T cell receptor beta chains were all read from a single sample in a study of blood T cell repertoires in COVID-19. TCRdb keeps only in-frame clones here, not all; method: immunoSEQ multiplex PCR. The sample includes 120,000 or so clones, approximately 83% of them seen just once. Material: peripheral blood. All receptors come from a woman of 80 years or more with acute or convalescent COVID-19.

The rearrangement uses TRBV4-2 and TRBJ1-1; 7 bases are a match to TRBD1. After removal of 0 bases from V and 4 bases from J, the junction contained 2 bases not matched to a gene. CDR3 length equals 14 residues. Germline CDR1 is LGHNA and CDR2 is YNFKEQ. The CDR3 here is CASSQDTGATEAFF. CDR3 coding DNA: TGTGCCAGCAGCCAAGATACAGGGGCCACTGAAGCTTTCTTT.

The rearrangement joins TRBV18 to TRBJ2-2; D is uncertain. This CDR3 is built from 12 residues. Germline V gene sequence: CDR1 KGHSH, CDR2 LQKENI. The V end lost 8 bases, the J end lost 4 bases, and 8 bases lay between the germline ends. The CDR3 protein is CASPSSTGELFF. CDR3 nucleotide sequence: TGTGCCAGCCCCTCGAGCACCGGGGAGCTGTTTTTT.

This clone was seen a handful of times. The CDR3, as DNA: TGTGCCACCAGCAGAGGGGGACAGGAGTTCTATGGCTACACCTTC. Translating it yields CATSRGGQEFYGYTF. The chain uses TRBV15 and TRBJ1-2; 8 positions match TRBD1. This CDR3 region has 15 residues. V trimming: 1 base; J trimming: 4 bases; junction bases outside the gene matches: 5. CDR1 and CDR2 from the germline V gene are LNHNV and YYDKDF (reference sequence).

The chain combines TRBV7-2 with TRBJ1-1; D call uncertain. The CDR3 contains 14 residues. Germline V gene sequence: CDR1 SGHTA, CDR2 FQGNSA. Trimming took off 0 bases at V and 1 base at J, with 6 bases between the two ends. The CDR3 sequence is CASSLAPGNTEAFF. The CDR3 DNA reads TGTGCCAGCAGCTTAGCCCCCGGGAACACTGAAGCTTTCTTT.

This clone was observed a few times. This rearrangement joins TRBV7-6 to TRBJ2-1; 8 bases align to TRBD1. The V and J ends lost 2 bases and 6 bases, in that order; junction bases with no gene match: 9. The germline CDR1 and CDR2 sequences are SGHVS and FNYEAQ. The CDR3 has 16 residues. The CDR3 here is CASSLRIQGARNEQFF. In nucleotides, the CDR3 is TGTGCCAGCAGCTTAAGGATCCAGGGGGCGCGCAATGAGCAGTTCTTC.

Details on this clone: This CDR3 fails to terminate in the conserved phenylalanine or tryptophan, so it likely reflects a read error. Because the CDR3's place on the DNA is in doubt, the DNA is left out and the CDR3 is given as listed by TCRdb. J is TRBJ1-2 and V is TRBV20-1; the table calls TRBD1, which could not be checked here. The CDR3 region is 11 residues in length, termini included. The germline CDR1 and CDR2 sequences are DFQATT and SNEGSKA (reference sequence). CDR3 region: CSARDPGGDSV.

V is TRBV6-5 and J is TRBJ1-1; weak D call: TRBD1 (5 bases). The CDR3 sequence is 13 residues long. Trimming shortened V by 5 bases and J by 1 base, and 8 bases separated the two germline ends. Germline V lookup: CDR1 MNHEY, CDR2 SVGAGI. The CDR3 here is CASSHRRNTEAFF. DNA of the CDR3: TGTGCCAGCAGTCACAGGAGGAACACTGAAGCTTTCTTT.

The V call is TRBV6-6, the J call TRBJ2-2; tentative D call: TRBD2 (7 bases). The germline V and J ends were trimmed by 10 bases and 5 bases, with 17 bases remaining between them. CDR3 length: 14 residues. CDR1 and CDR2 from the germline V gene are MNHNY and SVGAGI (reference sequence). DNA for the CDR3: TGTGCCATCTCTTGGGGGGGCGGAACCGGGGAGCTGTTTTTT. Protein product: CAISWGGGTGELFF.

This sequence joins TRBV9 and TRBJ1-5, with D hard to call. V was shortened by 0 bases and J by 6 bases, with 13 bases between the two germline ends. Germline assignment: CDR1 SGDLS and CDR2 YYNGEE. CDR3 length: 15 residues. CDR3: CASSVGFELSQPQHF. For the CDR3, the DNA is TGTGCCAGCAGCGTAGGATTCGAGTTATCTCAGCCCCAGCATTTT.

Details on this clone: The same CDR3 also results from other DNA sequences found in this sample. This chain joins TRBV5-1 and TRBJ1-1; TRBD1 might be the D (5 bases). The CDR3 extends over 14 amino acids. V lost 0 bases, J lost 0 bases, and 6 bases lay in between. Germline CDR1 SGHRS, CDR2 YFSETQ. The CDR3, as DNA: TGCGCCAGCAGCTTGGACAGGATGAACACTGAAGCTTTCTTT. This gives the protein CASSLDRMNTEAFF.

This rearrangement joins TRBV28 to TRBJ1-2; D call uncertain. The CDR3 covers 12 residues. Trimming shortened V by 4 bases and J by 4 bases, and 7 bases separated the two germline ends. Germline V gives CDR1 MDHEN, CDR2 SYDVKM. Here the CDR3 DNA reads TGTGCCAGCAGTTCGGGGATCTATGGCTACACCTTC. Residues: CASSSGIYGYTF.

The chain recombines TRBV9 with TRBJ2-1; TRBD1 matches at 10 bases. The CDR3 spans 12 residues. CDR1 is SGDLS and CDR2 is YYNGEE in the germline V gene. Trimming at V came to 4 bases and at J to 12 bases, leaving 4 bases not matched to a gene. CDR3 sequence reads: CASSLGDRGQFF. The DNA of the CDR3 is TGTGCCAGCAGCCTCGGGGACAGGGGGCAGTTCTTC.

The CDR3 sequence: CASSEVRAYGYTF. Written as DNA, the CDR3 is TGTGCCAGCAGTGAGGTCAGGGCCTATGGCTACACCTTC. This sequence joins TRBV6-1 and TRBJ1-2; a weak D match, TRBD1 (5 bases). Germline CDR1 MNHNS, CDR2 SASEGT. The CDR3 has 13 amino acids. The V end lost 3 bases, the J end lost 4 bases, and 9 bases lay between the germline ends.

CDR3 loop: CASGSPAGVNTEAFF. For the CDR3, the DNA is TGTGCTAGTGGTTCCCCAGCCGGGGTGAACACTGAAGCTTTCTTT. V gene TRBV12-5 combines with J gene TRBJ1-1; D remains unclear. CDR3 length: 15 amino acids. Germline V gives CDR1 LGHNT, CDR2 FRNRAP. V gave up 4 bases and J gave up 0 bases, with 12 bases separating them.

The chain uses TRBV29-1 and TRBJ2-1; possible D gene TRBD1, 7 bases. The V gene lost 2 bases and the J gene lost 4 bases, with 15 bases spanning the gap. The CDR3 is 15 residues long. Germline V lookup: CDR1 SQVTM, CDR2 ANQGSEA. The CDR3 loop reads CSVEWRDRGYNEQFF. The CDR3 DNA follows: TGCAGCGTTGAATGGAGGGACAGAGGTTACAATGAGCAGTTCTTC.

This clone was detected only once. The V gene is TRBV2, the J gene TRBJ2-2; D is undetermined. V was cut by 6 bases and J by 6 bases, with 11 bases left in between. Germline V gene lookup returns CDR1 SNHLY and CDR2 FYNNEI. This CDR3 contains 13 residues. Written as DNA, the CDR3 is TGTGCCAGCAGGGCAGGAACGGCCGGGGAGCTGTTTTTT. This translates into CASRAGTAGELFF.

In DNA form, the CDR3 reads TGCGCCAGCAGCCCTGGGCGGGGGACGGGTCGATGGGCTTTCTTT. It specifies CASSPGRGTGRWAFF. The chain couples TRBV5-1 to TRBJ1-1; TRBD1 is a possible D gene (5 bases). The germline V gene encodes CDR1 SGHRS and CDR2 YFSETQ. The V and J ends lost 4 bases and 11 bases respectively, with 24 bases between them. The length of the CDR3 is 15 residues.

The table lists this clone with a few counts. The V and J genes are TRBV4-1 and TRBJ1-2; 8 nucleotides line up with TRBD1. Unmatched junction bases numbered 6, after V lost 0 bases and J lost 0 bases. The CDR3 is made up of 17 amino acids. CDR1 MGHRA and CDR2 YSYEKL come from the germline V gene. CDR3 residues: CASSQDSGGDPNYGYTF. The DNA of the CDR3 is TGCGCCAGCAGCCAAGATTCAGGGGGCGACCCTAACTATGGCTACACCTTC.

This clone was recorded a few times. This rearrangement joins TRBV2 to TRBJ1-6; D ambiguous. The V end lost 3 bases, the J end lost 7 bases, and 13 bases lay between the germline ends. The germline V gene encodes CDR1 SNHLY and CDR2 FYNNEI. The CDR3 extends over 15 amino acids. The CDR3 reads CASSDSGVGNSPLHF. The CDR3 nucleotides read TGTGCCAGCAGTGATTCCGGGGTGGGAAATTCACCCCTCCACTTT.

V and J are TRBV5-1 and TRBJ2-1, with D tentatively TRBD2 (7 bases). CDR3 length: 15 amino acids. The V and J ends lost 3 bases and 5 bases respectively, with 15 bases between them. Germline values: CDR1 SGHRS, CDR2 YFSETQ. CDR3 amino acids: CASSSEGEGHNEQFF. The CDR3 DNA follows: TGCGCCAGCAGCTCCGAGGGGGAGGGCCACAATGAGCAGTTCTTC.

V and J are TRBV19 and TRBJ1-5; possibly TRBD1 for D (6 bases). From germline, CDR1 is LNHDA and CDR2 SQIVND (reference sequence). V was pared by 3 bases and J by 0 bases, with 9 bases between. This CDR3 has 15 amino acids. The CDR3 sequence is CASSIGGYSNQPQHF. CDR3 DNA: TGTGCCAGTAGTATTGGGGGCTATAGCAATCAGCCCCAGCATTTT.